This entry describes one T cell receptor beta chain. Its target is unknown. The record originates from a study of cytomegalovirus exposure and HLA in healthy donors. The CDR3 runs to 14 residues. J gave up 5 bases and V 5 bases, and 9 bases lay outside the gene matches. Germline V gene sequence: CDR1 SGHRS, CDR2 YFSETQ. The table came from immunoSEQ multiplex PCR; TCRdb's copy has only in-frame clones and leaves some out. The sample lists roughly 350,000 clones; 86% were seen once. Study-level points and caveats: The study listed around 150 cytomegalovirus-associated TCR beta chains. In the 130 or so validation repertoires, about 95% of cluster scores exceeded 0, per a later analysis.

The source is a woman under 30 in good health and CMV-seronegative. Sequencing was performed on PBMCs. The chain uses TRBV5-1 and TRBJ2-5; 7 bases line up with TRBD2. The CDR3 nucleotides read TGCGCCAGCAGTGGCGGCGGGAGTGGGGAGACCCAGTACTTC. Its protein is CASSGGGSGETQYF. The whole variable domain, remainder taken from reference TRBV5-1 and TRBJ2-5, is KAGVTQTPRYLIKTRGQQVTLSCSPISGHRSVSWYQQTPGQGLQFLFEYFSETQRNKGNFPGRFSGRQFSNSRSEMNVSTLELGDSALYLCASSGGGSGETQYFGPGTRLLVL.